This T cell receptor beta chain is drawn from a study of T-cell memory formation after mild COVID-19. TCRdb re-analysed the 5' RACE reads in MiXCR, keeping a single row per CDR3 protein. The sample consists of under 550,000 distinct CDR3 sequences, roughly 18% of them appearing once. Deletions cut 1 base from V and 6 bases from J, with 8 bases between. Germline V gene lookup returns CDR1 LGHNA and CDR2 YSLEER. The CDR3 totals 13 residues. This clonotype occurred a few times. Its specificity is unknown. Regarding the study as a whole: Second-wave clones with a day 37 peak had unconfirmed SARS-CoV-2 specificity.

The material sequenced was PBMCs or a T cell subset sorted from them (not recorded which). The rearrangement joins TRBV4-3 to TRBJ2-3, with D unresolved. This clonotype originated in a man between 18 and 35 years old who had mild COVID-19 (a few samples of this study predate the infection). Cell type and time point are not known. Here the CDR3 DNA reads TGCGCCAGCAGCCAAGTGGAAATGGATACGCAGTATTTT. It specifies CASSQVEMDTQYF.